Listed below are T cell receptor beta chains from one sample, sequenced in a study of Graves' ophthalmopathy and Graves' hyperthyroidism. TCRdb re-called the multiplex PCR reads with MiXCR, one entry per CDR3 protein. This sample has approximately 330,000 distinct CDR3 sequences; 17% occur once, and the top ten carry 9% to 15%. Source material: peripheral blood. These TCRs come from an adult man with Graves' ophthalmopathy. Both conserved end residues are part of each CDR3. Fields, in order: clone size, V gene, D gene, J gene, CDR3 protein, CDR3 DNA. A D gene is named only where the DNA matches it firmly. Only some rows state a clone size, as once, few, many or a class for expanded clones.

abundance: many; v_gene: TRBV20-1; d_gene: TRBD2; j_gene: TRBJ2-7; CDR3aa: CSAGGLAGDEQYF; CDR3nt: TGCAGTGCTGGCGGACTAGCGGGAGACGAGCAGTACTTC
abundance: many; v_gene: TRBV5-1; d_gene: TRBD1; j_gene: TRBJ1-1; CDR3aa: CASSLGSTGGTEAFF; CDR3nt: TGCGCCAGCAGCTTAGGGTCCACAGGGGGAACTGAAGCTTTCTTT
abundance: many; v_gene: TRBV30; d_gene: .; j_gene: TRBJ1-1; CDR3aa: CAWKVGFADTEAFF; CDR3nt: TGTGCCTGGAAGGTCGGGTTTGCGGACACTGAAGCTTTCTTT
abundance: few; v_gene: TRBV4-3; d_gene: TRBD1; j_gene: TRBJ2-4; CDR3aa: CASSQDSGDRGRQNIQYF; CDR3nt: TGCGCCAGCAGCCAAGATTCGGGGGACAGGGGGCGTCAGAACATTCAGTACTTC
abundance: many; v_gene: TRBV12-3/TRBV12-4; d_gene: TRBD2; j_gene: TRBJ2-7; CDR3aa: CASSTSGGGREQYF; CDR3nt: TGTGCCAGCAGTACTAGCGGGGGAGGTCGCGAGCAGTACTTC
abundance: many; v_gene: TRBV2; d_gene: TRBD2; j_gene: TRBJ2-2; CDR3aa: CASASGTNTGELFF; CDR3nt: TGTGCCAGTGCTAGCGGGACGAACACCGGGGAGCTGTTTTTT
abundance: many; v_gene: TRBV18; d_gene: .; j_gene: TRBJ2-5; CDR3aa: CASSPPSSPIETQYF; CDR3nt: TGTGCCAGCTCACCACCTAGCTCACCAATAGAGACCCAGTACTTC
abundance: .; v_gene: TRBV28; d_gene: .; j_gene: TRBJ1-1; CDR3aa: CASSLRGGGPSSEAFF; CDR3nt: TGTGCCAGCAGTCTCAGGGGTGGTGGTCCTAGCTCTGAAGCTTTCTTT
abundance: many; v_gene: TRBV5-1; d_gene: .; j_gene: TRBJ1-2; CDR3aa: CASSLPPVYGYTF; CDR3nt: TGCGCCAGCAGCCTTCCACCAGTCTATGGCTACACCTTC
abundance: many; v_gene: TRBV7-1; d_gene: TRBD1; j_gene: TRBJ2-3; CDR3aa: CASSSHPRPTGAGGDTQYF; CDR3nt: TGTGCCAGCAGCTCACACCCCCGGCCCACAGGGGCTGGCGGCGATACGCAGTATTTT
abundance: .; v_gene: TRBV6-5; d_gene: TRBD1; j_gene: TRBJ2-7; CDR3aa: CASSYLRQGGHEQYF; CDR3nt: TGTGCCAGCAGTTACCTTAGACAGGGGGGTCACGAGCAGTACTTC
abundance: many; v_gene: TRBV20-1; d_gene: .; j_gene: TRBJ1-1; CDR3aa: CSAQIQKGIDTEAFF; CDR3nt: TGCAGTGCCCAAATTCAAAAGGGCATTGACACTGAAGCTTTCTTT
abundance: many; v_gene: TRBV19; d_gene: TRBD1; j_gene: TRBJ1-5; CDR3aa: CASSNLPTGLFNQPQHF; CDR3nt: TGTGCCAGTAGTAACTTACCGACAGGGCTTTTCAATCAGCCCCAGCATTTT
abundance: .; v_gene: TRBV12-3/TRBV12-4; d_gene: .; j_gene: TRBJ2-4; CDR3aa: CASSLSDSGIAKNIQYF; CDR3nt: TGTGCCAGCAGTTTATCCGACAGCGGCATAGCCAAAAACATTCAGTACTTC
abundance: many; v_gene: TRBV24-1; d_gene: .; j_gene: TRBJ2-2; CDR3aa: CATRDGGGANTGELFF; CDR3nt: TGTGCCACCAGGGACGGCGGCGGTGCGAACACCGGGGAGCTGTTTTTT
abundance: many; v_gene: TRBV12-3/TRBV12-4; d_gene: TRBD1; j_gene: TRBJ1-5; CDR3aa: CASRSGGFSNQPQHF; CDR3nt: TGTGCCAGCAGATCAGGGGGCTTTAGCAATCAGCCCCAGCATTTT
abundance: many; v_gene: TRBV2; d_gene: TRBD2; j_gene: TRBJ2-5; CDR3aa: CASSPTSGVTTELEETQYF; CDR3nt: TGTGCCAGCAGTCCCACTAGCGGGGTGACCACCGAATTAGAAGAGACCCAGTACTTC
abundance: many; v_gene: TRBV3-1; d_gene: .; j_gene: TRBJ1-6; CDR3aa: CASEGGDSPLHF; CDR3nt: TGTGCCTCTGAAGGGGGGGATTCACCCCTCCACTTT
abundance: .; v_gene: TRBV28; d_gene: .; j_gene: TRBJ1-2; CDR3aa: CASSLRSFYTF; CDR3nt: TGTGCCAGCAGTTTAAGGAGCTTCTACACCTTC
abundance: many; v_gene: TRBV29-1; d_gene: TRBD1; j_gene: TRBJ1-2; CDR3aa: CSVLKEGQLTNGYTF; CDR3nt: TGCAGCGTCCTCAAAGAGGGACAGCTAACAAATGGCTACACCTTC
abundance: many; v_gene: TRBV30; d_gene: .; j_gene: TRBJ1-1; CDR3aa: CAWSAIPGVTEAFF; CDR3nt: TGTGCCTGGAGTGCAATCCCGGGGGTCACTGAAGCTTTCTTT
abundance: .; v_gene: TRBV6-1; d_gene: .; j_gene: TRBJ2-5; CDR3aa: CASSMGGGRPQETQYF; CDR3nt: TGTGCCAGTAGTATGGGGGGCGGGAGACCTCAAGAGACCCAGTACTTC
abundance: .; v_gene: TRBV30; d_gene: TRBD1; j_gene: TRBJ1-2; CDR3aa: CAWRAESTGGYYGHTF; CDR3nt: TGTGCCTGGAGAGCCGAATCGACAGGGGGGTACTATGGCCACACCTTC